The text below deals with one TCR beta chain. Using immunoSEQ multiplex PCR, the repertoire was profiled, and TCRdb retains in-frame clones only, with some absent. The top ten clones hold about 1% of a sample with about 170,000 clones, around 88% of them seen once. The data belong to a study of T cell responses to AZD1222 COVID-19 vaccine. V was pared by 6 bases and J by 6 bases, with 20 bases between. Germline V gives CDR1 SQVTM, CDR2 ANQGSEA. The CDR3 sequence is 14 residues long. This TCR derives from an adult who received the AZD1222 COVID-19 vaccine. Sequences were derived from peripheral blood, sampled 28 days after the second AZD1222 dose. The V and J genes are TRBV29-1 and TRBJ1-1; the D gene is possibly TRBD1 (6 bases). CDR3 bases: TGCAGCGTACTGAACACAGGGAGGGTCCCTGAAGCTTTCTTT. Translated: CSVLNTGRVPEAFF. Full variable domain (outside the CDR3, taken from reference TRBV29-1 and TRBJ1-1): SAVISQKPSRDICQRGTSLTIQCQVDSQVTMMFWYRQQPGQSLTLIATANQGSEATYESGFVIDKFPISRPNLTFSTLTVSNMSPEDSSIYLCSVLNTGRVPEAFFGQGTRLTVV.